This T cell receptor beta chain was sequenced for a study of T-cell memory formation after mild COVID-19. Study information: TCR clusters largely stayed donor specific.

Germline V gene data show CDR1 as SEHNR and CDR2 as FQNEAQ (reference sequence). The V end was cut by 5 bases, the J end by 3 bases, with 10 bases between. This CDR3 is built from 14 residues. In regard to this clonotype: Its cognate antigen is unknown.

Findings and limits, study-wide: In pre-infection memory, a portion of responding clones appeared, which suggested that cross-reactive memory joined. Later expanders leaned CD4+, whereas clones that contracted between day 15 and 85 were balanced CD4/CD8.

TCR alpha and TCR beta cDNA libraries carrying sample barcodes and UMIs came from 5'RACE with constant-segment primers. One entry per CDR3 protein results from TCRdb running MiXCR on the 5' RACE reads. The top ten clones hold approximately 20% of a sample with about 340,000 distinct CDR3 sequences, around a sixth of them seen once. This TCR came from a man aged 18 to 29 who had mild COVID-19 (a few samples of this study predate the infection). Cell type and time point are not known. V gene TRBV7-9 combines with J gene TRBJ1-4; D is ambiguous. Sequencing was done on a sample of PBMCs or a T cell subset sorted from them (not recorded which). The CDR3 DNA follows: TGTGCCAGCAGCCACGAGGATTCTAATGAAAAACTGTTTTTT. This sequence encodes CASSHEDSNEKLFF.